The next 30 T cell receptor beta chains were all read from a single sample in a study of lung T cells in sarcoidosis with Löfgren's syndrome. MiXCR, run by TCRdb on the reads, gives a single entry per CDR3 protein. The repertoire has about 3,700 distinct CDR3 sequences, approximately 20% of them found once; the top ten carry under 10%. The material sequenced was CD4+ T cells from bronchoalveolar lavage. These receptors were taken from a human donor with sarcoidosis (Löfgren's syndrome or another form), or a control subject (not recorded which).

This clonotype is classed as medium-sized. V is TRBV6-1 and J is TRBJ2-1, with 9 bases identical to TRBD2. This CDR3 spans 12 amino acids. The V gene's germline CDR1 is MNHNS and CDR2 SASEGT. Trimming removed 6 bases from V and 15 bases from J; junction bases left unmatched: 9. CDR3 in DNA: TGTGCCAGCAGCCGTAGCGGGAGCGGACCGTTCTTC. Its translation: CASSRSGSGPFF.

As to this clonotype: One end of the junction is discordant with germline, which a read error may explain. As DNA, the CDR3 is TGTGCCAGCAGCCCCACTAGTACTGAAGCTCTCTTT. Translation gives CASSPTSTEALF. J is TRBJ1-1 and V is TRBV7-2, with D uncertain. The CDR3 is made up of 12 amino acids. Germline CDR1 is SGHTA and CDR2 is FQGNSA.

In this sample, this clonotype turned up many times. The chain combines TRBV19 with TRBJ2-2, with TRBD1 matching 8 bases. V dropped 5 bases and J dropped 2; count of bases not matched to a gene: 4. The CDR3 contains 15 residues. Germline values: CDR1 LNHDA, CDR2 SQIVND (reference sequence). CDR3 amino acids: CASSWGQANTGELFF. The CDR3 DNA reads as TGTGCCAGTAGTTGGGGACAGGCCAACACCGGGGAGCTGTTTTTT.

Within the sample, this clonotype is medium-sized. The CDR3 coding sequence is TGTGCCAGCAGCCAACGCCGCGGGACGACAGATACGCAGTATTTT. This gives the protein CASSQRRGTTDTQYF. The rearrangement links TRBV7-2 to TRBJ2-3, with D perhaps TRBD2 (6 bases). With 5 bases removed from V and 3 bases from J, the gap between germline ends came to 15 bases. CDR1 and CDR2 (germline): SGHTA, FQGNSA. The CDR3 consists of 15 residues.

This clonotype was detected many times. The chain links TRBV18 to TRBJ2-7; TRBD1 agrees at 8 bases. From germline, CDR1 is KGHSH and CDR2 LQKENI. The CDR3 is made up of 14 amino acids. J gave up 0 bases and V 10 bases, and 8 bases lay outside the gene matches. The CDR3 sequence: CATSPGGYSYEQYF. The CDR3 DNA sequence: TGTGCCACCTCTCCAGGGGGCTACTCCTACGAGCAGTACTTC.

This clonotype was recorded many times. A much larger clonotype is one base distant, so this may be a read error. Without the conserved terminal phenylalanine or tryptophan, this CDR3 likely stems from a read error. The chain recombines TRBV7-7 with TRBJ2-5, with TRBD1 as a possible D gene (6 bases). The CDR3 is made up of 16 amino acids. Germline V gene lookup returns CDR1 SSHAT and CDR2 FNYEAQ (reference sequence). In nucleotides, the CDR3 is TGTGCTAGCGCCCTTCAAGGGGGACCGTACCAAGAGACCCAGTACTCC. This encodes CASALQGGPYQETQYS.

This clonotype appeared once. This may be a read error: a much more frequent sequence differs by one nucleotide. V is TRBV6-1 and J is TRBJ1-6; D gene unclear. Between the trimmed V and J ends, which lost 11 bases and 7 bases, there was a span of 18 bases. The germline CDR1 and CDR2 sequences are MNHNS and SASEGT. The CDR3 is 14 residues long. The CDR3 DNA reads as TGTGCCGTCAGTGAGTCCAGTGAAAATTCACCCCTCCACTTT. It yields the protein CAVSESSENSPLHF.

This clonotype was picked up many times. This sequence joins TRBV5-4 and TRBJ1-4, with D unclear. The V and J ends lost 4 bases and 0 bases respectively, with 10 bases between them. The CDR3 extends over 15 amino acids. CDR1 and CDR2 (germline): SGHNT, YYREEE (reference sequence). The CDR3 reads CASSNGLTTNEKLFF. Written as DNA, the CDR3 is TGTGCCAGCAGCAACGGACTAACAACTAATGAAAAACTGTTTTTT.

This clonotype counts as medium-sized. The chain recombines TRBV27 with TRBJ2-2; 7 bases match TRBD1. The CDR3 has 16 amino acids. CDR1 MNHEY and CDR2 SMNVEV come from the germline V gene (reference sequence). Trimming removed 6 bases from V and 2 bases from J; junction bases left unmatched: 9. The CDR3 nucleotides are TGTGCCAGCAGCGACCCGGGACAGACTAACACCGGGGAGCTGTTTTTT. It yields the protein CASSDPGQTNTGELFF.

This clonotype came up many times. The rearrangement uses TRBV2 and TRBJ1-1; the D gene is possibly TRBD1 (5 bases). The germline V gene has CDR1 SNHLY and CDR2 FYNNEI. CDR3 size: 13 residues. V dropped 7 bases and J dropped 6 bases, with 15 bases sitting between them. CDR3 amino acids: CASTRDVNAEAFF. The CDR3 DNA reads TGTGCCAGCACCCGGGACGTAAACGCTGAAGCTTTCTTT. Full variable domain (remainder filled in from reference TRBV2 and TRBJ1-1): EPEVTQTPSHQVTQMGQEVILRCVPISNHLYFYWYRQILGQKVEFLVSFYNNEISEKSEIFDDQFSVERPDGSNFTLKIRSTKLEDSAMYFCASTRDVNAEAFFGQGTRLTVV.

Points on this clonotype: Being one base from a much bigger clone, this may be a read error. This chain uses TRBV12-3 or TRBV12-4 with TRBJ2-1, with D possibly being TRBD1 (5 bases). There are 11 residues in the CDR3. The CDR3, as DNA: TGTGCCAGCAGTCCAGGGAATGAGCAGTCCTTC. It specifies CASSPGNEQSF.

By sample fraction, this clonotype is medium-sized. The rearrangement uses TRBV6-1 and TRBJ2-7; the match to TRBD1 covers 8 bases. CDR1 and CDR2 from the germline V gene are MNHNS and SASEGT. The V and J ends lost 5 bases and 2 bases, in that order; junction bases with no gene match: 5. This CDR3 has 14 residues. This CDR3 is CASSRGTGAYEQYV. CDR3 nucleotide sequence: TGTGCCAGCAGTAGGGGGACAGGTGCCTACGAGCAGTACGTC.

In this sample, this clonotype is medium-sized. The chain employs TRBV2 and TRBJ1-5, with 7 positions matching TRBD1. The length of the CDR3 is 15 residues. After removal of 8 bases from V and 6 bases from J, the junction contained 13 bases not matched to a gene. Germline V CDR1 and CDR2: SNHLY, FYNNEI. CDR3 in amino acids: CASSEDRDQVQPQHF. The CDR3 DNA reads TGTGCCAGCTCAGAAGACAGGGATCAGGTTCAGCCCCAGCATTTT.

This clonotype was found a few times. Compared with germline, one end of the junction differs, possibly owing to a read error. This sequence joins TRBV14 and TRBJ1-5, with 7 bases that match TRBD1. CDR1 and CDR2 from the germline V gene are SGHDN and FVKESK. The CDR3 runs to 15 residues. DNA of the CDR3: TGTGCCTGCAGCCAGACGGGGGGACAGAGTGCGCCCCAGCATTTT. Its protein is CACSQTGGQSAPQHF.

The rearrangement joins TRBV6-1 to TRBJ2-1, with D maybe TRBD1 (5 bases). Germline CDR1 reads MNHNS; CDR2 reads SASEGT. V was cut by 5 bases and J by 3 bases, with 8 bases left in between. CDR3 length equals 13 residues. The CDR3 protein is CASSSGHYNEQFF. DNA for the CDR3: TGTGCCAGCAGTTCAGGACACTACAATGAGCAGTTCTTC.

This clonotype is medium-sized within its sample. This chain joins TRBV20-1 and TRBJ2-7; D not certain. The CDR3 runs 13 residues. Germline V gives CDR1 DFQATT, CDR2 SNEGSKA (reference sequence). The ends were cut back, 3 bases at V and 0 bases at J, with 9 bases in the middle. CDR3 amino acids: CSASHPISYEQYF. The DNA of the CDR3 is TGCAGTGCTAGTCATCCAATCTCCTACGAGCAGTACTTC.

By share of the sample, this clonotype is medium-sized. V gene TRBV11-3 combines with J gene TRBJ2-7; maybe TRBD2 (6 bases). Trimming shortened V by 6 bases and J by 3 bases, and 15 bases separated the two germline ends. CDR3 length: 14 residues. Germline V gives CDR1 SGHNT, CDR2 YENEEA. The CDR3 coding sequence is TGTGCCAGCAGGCGCCCGGGGGTGATCTACGAGCAGTACTTC. Translation gives CASRRPGVIYEQYF.

In its sample, this clonotype was seen many times. This rearrangement joins TRBV3-1 to TRBJ1-1; TRBD1 matches at 10 bases. After removal of 3 bases from V and 8 bases from J, the junction contained 3 bases not matched to a gene. The CDR3 is 13 residues long. Per germline, CDR1 LGHDT and CDR2 YNNKEL (reference sequence). The DNA for the CDR3 is TGTGCCAGCAGCCAGGGGACAGGGGTAGAAGCTTTCTTT. Amino acid sequence: CASSQGTGVEAFF.

In its sample, this clonotype is medium-sized. V usage is TRBV11-3 and J usage is TRBJ2-1, with D possibly being TRBD2 (5 bases). Germline loops: CDR1 SGHNT, CDR2 YENEEA. CDR3 length: 15 amino acids. The V gene lost 3 bases and the J gene lost 1 base, with 10 bases spanning the gap. The CDR3 sequence is CASSFRTASYNEQFF. The CDR3 DNA is TGTGCCAGCAGCTTCCGGACTGCATCCTACAATGAGCAGTTCTTC.

This clonotype is termed medium-sized. Written as DNA, the CDR3 is TGCAGTGCTTCGCTTGCTGAGACCCAGTACTTC. Translated, it gives CSASLAETQYF. The rearrangement uses TRBV20-1 and TRBJ2-5; D is ambiguous. Germline CDR1 and CDR2: DFQATT and SNEGSKA (reference sequence). The V end lost 5 bases, the J end lost 5 bases, and 9 bases lay between the germline ends. The CDR3 spans 11 residues.

This clonotype is medium-sized. The chain has TRBV25-1 and TRBJ2-5, with D possibly TRBD2 on 6 matching bases. The germline CDR1 and CDR2 sequences are MGHDK and SYGVNS. V lost 6 bases and J lost 4, with 9 bases in between. CDR3 length equals 12 residues. CDR3 region: CASRTGGETQYF. CDR3 nucleotide sequence: TGTGCCAGCAGAACCGGGGGAGAGACCCAGTACTTC. Filled out from reference TRBV25-1 and TRBJ2-5, the complete variable domain reads EADIYQTPRYLVIGTGKKITLECSQTMGHDKMYWYQQDPGMELHLIHYSYGVNSTEKGDLSSESTVSRIRTEHFPLTLESARPSHTSQYLCASRTGGETQYFGPGTRLLVL.

This clonotype is medium-sized within its sample. The gene calls are TRBV20-1 and TRBJ2-3; TRBD2 aligns across 12 bases. The V gene's germline CDR1 is DFQATT and CDR2 SNEGSKA (reference sequence). V trimming: 4 bases; J trimming: 3 bases; junction bases outside the gene matches: 14. The CDR3 runs 18 residues. The CDR3 here is CSATDRASSGRATDTQYF. The CDR3 DNA reads as TGCAGTGCTACTGACAGGGCGTCTAGCGGGAGGGCTACAGATACGCAGTATTTT.

Comment on this clonotype: This could be a read error, since a much larger clone is one nucleotide away. The V call is TRBV12-2, the J call TRBJ2-7; the table gives TRBD2 as D, unverified against the DNA. TRBV12-2 is given as a pseudogene. This CDR3 has 15 residues. This CDR3 is CASRLVRQGGGEQYF. The CDR3, as DNA: TGTGCAAGTCGCTTAGTAAGGCAGGGAGGGGGCGAGCAGTACTTC.

This clonotype has ten or more counts. The V and J genes are TRBV3-1 and TRBJ2-3; D uncertain. Germline assignment: CDR1 LGHDT and CDR2 YNNKEL (reference sequence). The V gene lost 2 bases and the J gene lost 3 bases, with 0 bases spanning the gap. The CDR3 has 11 amino acids. This CDR3 reads CASSQTDTQYF. The CDR3, as DNA: TGTGCCAGCAGCCAAACAGATACGCAGTATTTT.

This clonotype is labeled as medium-sized (0.01 to 0.1%). The genes are TRBV11-2 and TRBJ1-2; 8 bases fit TRBD1. Germline V CDR1 and CDR2: SGHAT, FQNNGV. The CDR3 covers 12 residues. V shed 5 bases, J shed 8 bases, and the junction held 4 bases outside the gene matches. In DNA, the CDR3 is TGTGCCAGCAGCCTTACAGGGGGAGGCTACACCTTC. It yields the protein CASSLTGGGYTF.

About this clonotype itself: An end of the junction differs from the germline gene, which may be a read error. The chain joins TRBV6-2 or TRBV6-3 to TRBJ2-1; D not certain. In germline, CDR1 is MNHEY, CDR2 SVGEGT. The length of the CDR3 is 13 residues. The CDR3 is CTSSDLPYNEQFF. Written as DNA, the CDR3 is TGTACCAGCAGTGACCTCCCCTACAATGAGCAGTTCTTC.

This clonotype was observed at least ten times. The rearrangement joins TRBV2 to TRBJ2-3; D gene uncertain. V gave up 6 bases and J gave up 2 bases, with 3 bases separating them. CDR1 is SNHLY, CDR2 FYNNEI, per germline. The CDR3 is 11 residues long. CDR3 DNA: TGTGCCAGCAGCATCACAGATACGCAGTATTTT. Its translation is CASSITDTQYF.

A few counts support this clonotype. A much more abundant neighbour one base away suggests this may be a read error. V usage is TRBV18 and J usage is TRBJ1-4; no definite D call. CDR1 is KGHSH and CDR2 is LQKENI in the germline V gene. V lost 3 bases and J lost 3, with 11 bases in between. The CDR3 spans 15 residues. Here the CDR3 DNA reads TGTGCCAGCTCACCGACGACTTCAGCTAATGAAAAACTGTTTTTT. Translation: CASSPTTSANEKLFF.

This clonotype appeared many times. The chain combines TRBV4-3 with TRBJ2-1; D possibly matches TRBD1 or TRBD2 (5 bases each). The CDR3 length is 16 residues. The germline V gene encodes CDR1 LGHNA and CDR2 YSLEER. Trimming removed 1 base from V and 0 bases from J, with 10 bases in between. As DNA, the CDR3 is TGCGCCAGCAGCCAAGTCCGGGGCGCCTCCTACAATGAGCAGTTCTTC. This translates into CASSQVRGASYNEQFF.

J is TRBJ2-1 and V is TRBV10-3; maybe TRBD1 (6 bases). CDR1 is ENHRY, CDR2 SYGVKD, per germline. Trimming took 6 bases from V and 9 from J, leaving 12 bases between them. This CDR3 is built from 12 residues. The CDR3 protein is CAISPGDGEQFF. The CDR3 region has the DNA TGTGCCATCAGCCCAGGGGATGGTGAGCAGTTCTTC.